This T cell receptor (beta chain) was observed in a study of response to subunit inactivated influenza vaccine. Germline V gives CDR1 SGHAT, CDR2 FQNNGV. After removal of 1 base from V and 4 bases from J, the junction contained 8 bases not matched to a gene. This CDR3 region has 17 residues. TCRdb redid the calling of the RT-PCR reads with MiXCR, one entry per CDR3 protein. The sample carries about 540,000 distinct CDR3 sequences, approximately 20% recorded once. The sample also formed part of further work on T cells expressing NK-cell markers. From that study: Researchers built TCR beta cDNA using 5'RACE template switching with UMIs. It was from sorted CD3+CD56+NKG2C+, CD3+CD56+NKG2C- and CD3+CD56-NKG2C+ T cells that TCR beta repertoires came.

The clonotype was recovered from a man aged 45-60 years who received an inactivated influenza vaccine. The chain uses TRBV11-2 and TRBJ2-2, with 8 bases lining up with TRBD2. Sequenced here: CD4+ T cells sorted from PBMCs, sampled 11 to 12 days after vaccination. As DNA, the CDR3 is TGTGCCAGCAGCTTAGCAGGGACGGGGGGGCTCACCGGGGAGCTGTTTTTT. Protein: CASSLAGTGGLTGELFF.